The rows below give T cell receptor beta chains drawn from one sample of a study of tumor-infiltrating lymphocytes in primary liver carcinoma. TCRdb re-called the multiplex PCR reads through MiXCR, storing one row per CDR3 protein. The sample holds over 250,000 distinct CDR3 sequences; 58% are singletons and the top ten take about a sixth. Sequences were obtained from peripheral blood. Source of these receptors: a woman between 25 and 40 years old with primary liver carcinoma and hepatitis B virus infection. Both conserved end residues are part of each CDR3. Fields, in order: clone size, V gene, J gene, D gene, CDR3 protein, CDR3 DNA. A D gene is named only where the DNA matches it firmly. Expanded clones get a size class; other rows say once, few or many, or leave the size out.

size: -
V: TRBV4-1
J: TRBJ2-7
D: TRBD1
CDR3: CASSHTPQGAGEQYF
DNA: TGCGCCAGCAGCCATACCCCCCAGGGGGCCGGGGAGCAGTACTTC

size: -
V: TRBV7-9
J: TRBJ2-3
D: TRBD2
CDR3: CASSYSSGRASNTQYF
DNA: TGTGCCAGCAGTTATTCTAGCGGGAGGGCCTCAAATACGCAGTATTTT

size: -
V: TRBV6-1
J: TRBJ2-1
D: -
CDR3: CASSLKNNEQLF
DNA: TGTGCCAGTAGTCTCAAGAACAATGAGCAGTTATTC

size: -
V: TRBV11-3
J: TRBJ1-4
D: -
CDR3: CASSSVREQREKLLF
DNA: TGTGCCAGTAGCTCGGTCCGCGAACAGAGAGAAAAACTGCTTTTT

size: -
V: TRBV5-1
J: TRBJ2-1
D: -
CDR3: CASSLYGEDYNEQFF
DNA: TGCGCCAGCAGCTTGTATGGGGAGGACTACAATGAGCAGTTCTTC

size: -
V: TRBV5-5
J: TRBJ2-1
D: TRBD2
CDR3: CASSPASRSGGEQFF
DNA: TGTGCCAGCAGCCCTGCCTCACGCTCGGGGGGGGAGCAGTTCTTC

size: few
V: TRBV28
J: TRBJ1-2
D: -
CDR3: CASRTSLSGYTF
DNA: TGTGCCAGCAGGACCTCTTTGAGTGGCTACACCTTC

size: -
V: TRBV12-3/TRBV12-4
J: TRBJ2-3
D: TRBD2
CDR3: CASSFLAGISDTQYF
DNA: TGTGCCAGCAGTTTCCTAGCGGGGATCTCAGATACGCAGTATTTC

size: many
V: TRBV4-3
J: TRBJ2-3
D: TRBD2
CDR3: CASSQVPERSFGLAGVRYTQYF
DNA: TGCGCCAGCAGCCAAGTACCCGAGCGATCCTTCGGACTAGCGGGAGTAAGGTATACGCAGTATTTT

size: few
V: TRBV5-6
J: TRBJ2-7
D: -
CDR3: CASSTPGAEQYF
DNA: TGTGCCAGCAGTACCCCGGGGGCCGAGCAGTACTTC

size: -
V: TRBV14
J: TRBJ2-1
D: -
CDR3: CASSQERGTITFF
DNA: TGTGCCAGCAGCCAAGAGCGGGGGACAATTACGTTCTTC

size: -
V: TRBV5-1
J: TRBJ2-7
D: -
CDR3: CASSSLGSYEQYF
DNA: TGCGCCAGCAGCTCTCTAGGTTCCTACGAGCAGTACTTC

size: -
V: TRBV30
J: TRBJ2-5
D: -
CDR3: CAGEVGSHETQYF
DNA: TGTGCCGGGGAGGTCGGCAGCCATGAAACCCAGTACTTC

size: many
V: TRBV6-5
J: TRBJ1-1
D: -
CDR3: CATQRGMRTEAFF
DNA: TGTGCAACGCAGAGAGGGATGAGGACTGAAGCTTTCTTT

size: many
V: TRBV6-2/TRBV6-3
J: TRBJ1-1
D: -
CDR3: CASSTKLNTEAFF
DNA: TGTGCCAGCAGTACAAAGTTGAACACTGAAGCTTTCTTT

size: -
V: TRBV28
J: TRBJ2-3
D: TRBD2
CDR3: CASRSTSGSREDTQYF
DNA: TGTGCCAGCAGAAGCACTAGCGGGAGTAGAGAAGATACGCAGTATTTT

size: -
V: TRBV12-3/TRBV12-4
J: TRBJ2-4
D: TRBD2
CDR3: CASRGREAVIKNIQCF
DNA: TGTGCCAGCCGTGGGAGGGAGGCGGTGATCAAAAACATTCAGTGCTTC

size: many
V: TRBV4-2
J: TRBJ2-2
D: TRBD2
CDR3: CASSQDLGVAGGPGELFF
DNA: TGTGCCAGCAGCCAAGATTTAGGAGTAGCGGGAGGTCCCGGGGAGCTGTTTTTT

size: -
V: TRBV6-2/TRBV6-3
J: TRBJ1-1
D: -
CDR3: CASTTRTAANPEAFF
DNA: TGTGCCAGCACCACCCGGACCGCGGCGAACCCTGAAGCTTTCTTT

size: -
V: TRBV12-5
J: TRBJ2-5
D: -
CDR3: CASGSGSTQETQYF
DNA: TGTGCTAGTGGCTCGGGCAGCACCCAAGAGACCCAGTACTTC

size: many
V: TRBV11-2
J: TRBJ2-2
D: TRBD2
CDR3: CASSFPLAGGYTGELFF
DNA: TGTGCCAGCAGCTTCCCTCTAGCGGGAGGATACACCGGGGAGCTGTTTTTT